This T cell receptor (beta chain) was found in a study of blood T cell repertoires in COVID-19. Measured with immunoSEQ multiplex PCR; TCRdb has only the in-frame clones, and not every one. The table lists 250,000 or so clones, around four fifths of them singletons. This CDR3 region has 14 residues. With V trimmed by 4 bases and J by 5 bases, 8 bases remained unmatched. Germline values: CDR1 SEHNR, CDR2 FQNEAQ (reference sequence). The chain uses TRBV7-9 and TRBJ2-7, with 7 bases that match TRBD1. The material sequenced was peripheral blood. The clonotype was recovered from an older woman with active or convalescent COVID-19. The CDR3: CASSYTGDRNEQYF. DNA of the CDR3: TGTGCCAGCAGCTACACAGGGGATCGGAACGAGCAGTACTTC. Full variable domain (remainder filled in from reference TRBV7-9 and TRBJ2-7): DTGVSQNPRHKITKRGQNVTFRCDPISEHNRLYWYRQTLGQGPEFLTYFQNEAQLEKSRLLSDRFSAERPKGSFSTLEIQRTEQGDSAMYLCASSYTGDRNEQYFGPGTRLTVT.